These 10 T cell receptor beta chains were sequenced from one sample in a study of T cells in Graves' hyperthyroidism and ophthalmopathy. What was amplified from RNA transcripts were TCR beta CDR3 regions. The HTBI set primed first-round TCR CDR3 RT-PCR. TCRdb recomputed calls from the multiplex PCR reads with MiXCR, one row per CDR3 protein. The sample lists approximately 610,000 distinct CDR3 sequences, 14% to 15% occurring once. The sample taken for sequencing was blood. The source of these receptors is a woman between 40 and 55 years old with Graves' ophthalmopathy.

This clonotype was seen a few times. V is TRBV4-3 and J is TRBJ2-7; TRBD2 is a possible D gene (6 bases). Germline lookup yields CDR1 LGHNA and CDR2 YSLEER. V gave up 3 bases and J gave up 5 bases, with 20 bases separating them. The CDR3 length is 16 residues. CDR3: CASSQEGPPFADEQYF. CDR3 coding DNA: TGCGCCAGCAGCCAGGAGGGACCTCCCTTTGCCGACGAGCAGTACTTC.

This clonotype was found many times. This chain connects TRBV2 to TRBJ2-5; no clear D gene. V gave up 1 base and J gave up 2 bases, with 11 bases separating them. The CDR3 sequence is 15 residues long. Germline loops: CDR1 SNHLY, CDR2 FYNNEI. As DNA, the CDR3 is TGTGCCAGCAGTGAAGAGGCGGCCTCGCAAGAGACCCAGTACTTC. It specifies CASSEEAASQETQYF.

This clonotype was seen just once. The gene calls are TRBV6-5 and TRBJ2-7; weak D call: TRBD1 (7 bases). The CDR3 contains 13 residues. The germline V gene has CDR1 MNHEY and CDR2 SVGAGI. V was trimmed by 0 bases and J by 6 bases, leaving 9 bases between them. The CDR3, as DNA: TGTGCCAGCAGTTACTCCAGGGGGGTCGAGCAGTACTTC. Its translation: CASSYSRGVEQYF.

In the case of this clonotype: An end of the junction differs from the germline gene, which may be a read error. The chain carries TRBV18 and TRBJ1-5; D gene ambiguous. This CDR3 contains 14 residues. Looked up from germline, CDR1 is KGHSH and CDR2 is LQKENI. The DNA for the CDR3 is TGTGCCGGCTCACCTATAGGGAGGGCTCAGCCCCAGCATTTT. Translating it yields CAGSPIGRAQPQHF.

This clonotype occurred once. V usage is TRBV24-1 and J usage is TRBJ2-2; 15 bases map to TRBD2. The CDR3 has 18 amino acids. The V segment lost 4 bases and the J segment 1 base; nucleotides outside the gene matches: 3. In germline, CDR1 is KGHDR, CDR2 SFDVKD. CDR3 region: CATSDPGLAGGNTGELFF. As DNA, the CDR3 is TGTGCCACCAGTGACCCGGGACTAGCGGGAGGGAACACCGGGGAGCTGTTTTTT.

In DNA form, the CDR3 reads TGTGCCAGCAGTCCCACAGATTTTCCGGAGACCCAGTACTTC. Translation: CASSPTDFPETQYF. J is TRBJ2-5 and V is TRBV27; D not resolved. Germline-derived CDR1 and CDR2 are MNHEY and SMNVEV (reference sequence). CDR3 size: 14 residues. V was trimmed by 5 bases and J by 5 bases, leaving 15 bases between them.

This clonotype has ten or more counts. The gene calls are TRBV2 and TRBJ1-2; tentatively, D is TRBD1 (5 bases). Germline CDR1 reads SNHLY; CDR2 reads FYNNEI. Trimming cost V 7 bases and J 4 bases, with 22 bases left between them. The CDR3 sequence is 16 residues long. CDR3: CASTKRRDGLSYGYTF. In DNA form, the CDR3 reads TGTGCCAGCACCAAACGAAGGGACGGACTTTCCTATGGCTACACCTTC.

The chain carries TRBV11-2 and TRBJ2-3; 11 nucleotides line up with TRBD2. Germline V gene data show CDR1 as SGHAT and CDR2 as FQNNGV. The length of the CDR3 is 18 residues. V shed 5 bases and J 5 bases; nucleotides not matched to a gene: 15. The CDR3 coding sequence is TGTGCCAGCAGCCCCCGAGGGGCCCTAGCGGGAGGTAAAGATACGCAGTATTTT. Its protein product is CASSPRGALAGGKDTQYF.

About this clonotype: A read error may explain this, as a much larger clone is one base away. J is TRBJ1-5 and V is TRBV19; D perhaps matches TRBD1 (6 bases). This CDR3 region has 16 residues. V was cut by 3 bases and J by 4 bases, with 16 bases left in between. Germline CDR1 and CDR2: LNHDA and SQIVND (reference sequence). The CDR3 nucleotides read TGTGCCAGTAGTATCCCGGGACATGGATTGAATCAGCCCCAGCATTTT. Amino acids: CASSIPGHGLNQPQHF.

This clonotype was counted many times. This chain links TRBV28 with TRBJ1-2, with D possibly matching TRBD1 (6 bases). Trimming shortened V by 4 bases and J by 6 bases, and 18 bases separated the two germline ends. CDR3 length: 15 residues. Germline-derived CDR1 and CDR2 are MDHEN and SYDVKM. The chain's CDR3 is CASSSPDRIQNGYTF. The CDR3 coding sequence is TGTGCCAGCAGTTCGCCAGACAGGATTCAGAATGGCTACACCTTC.